What follows are 29 T cell receptor beta chains derived from one specimen sequenced in a study of T cell changes during pregnancy in multiple sclerosis. This table comes from immunoSEQ multiplex PCR, and its TCRdb copy is limited to in-frame clones, with some not included. Among roughly 66,000 clones listed, 92% were seen once. The sample was peripheral blood, taken in the first trimester of pregnancy. These receptors all come from a female donor with multiple sclerosis, enrolled in a pregnancy study.

The chain uses TRBV19 and TRBJ1-2; the D gene is possibly TRBD1 (6 bases). The germline V gene encodes CDR1 LNHDA and CDR2 SQIVND (reference sequence). The CDR3 loop spans 14 amino acids. Between the trimmed V and J ends, which lost 7 bases and 4 bases, there was a span of 16 bases. For the CDR3, the DNA is TGTGCCAGTAACTACAATGAGGGGGTCTATGGCTACACCTTC. Amino acid sequence: CASNYNEGVYGYTF.

The chain employs TRBV28 and TRBJ2-7; 10 positions agree with TRBD1. The germline V gene has CDR1 MDHEN and CDR2 SYDVKM. The V gene end was trimmed by 4 bases and the J gene end by 7 bases; junction bases not matched to a gene: 7. CDR3 length: 14 residues. The CDR3 sequence: CASSSWTGGREQYF. The CDR3 nucleotides read TGTGCCAGCAGTTCGTGGACAGGGGGGAGGGAGCAGTACTTC.

The J gene is TRBJ1-1, the V gene TRBV7-9; D is possibly TRBD1 (5 bases). V dropped 4 bases and J dropped 2 bases, with 20 bases sitting between them. CDR3 length equals 17 residues. Germline CDR1 and CDR2: SEHNR and FQNEAQ (reference sequence). The CDR3 nucleotides read TGTGCCAGCAGCTACAGTTCCCTGGGGCTGATAAACACTGAAGCTTTCTTT. It yields the protein CASSYSSLGLINTEAFF.

V gene TRBV27 combines with J gene TRBJ2-1; 7 bases align to TRBD2. Per the germline V gene, CDR1 is MNHEY and CDR2 is SMNVEV (reference sequence). Trimming at V came to 7 bases and at J to 10 bases, leaving 16 bases not matched to a gene. The CDR3 length is 15 residues. CDR3 in DNA: TGTGCCAGCACTGGGAAGGCTAGCGGACGCCCAGAGCAGTTCTTC. Translation: CASTGKASGRPEQFF.

The rearrangement links TRBV6-1 to TRBJ1-5, with a weak D call TRBD1 (6 bases). The CDR3 totals 15 residues. Trimming took 6 bases from V and 1 from J, leaving 13 bases between them. Looked up from germline, CDR1 is MNHNS and CDR2 is SASEGT. The CDR3 bases are TGTGCCAGCAGAGAAACAGGGTCGAGCAATCAGCCCCAGCATTTT. Its translation: CASRETGSSNQPQHF.

The V and J genes are TRBV27 and TRBJ2-1; no clear D gene. Trimming pared 4 bases from V and 6 bases from J, leaving 13 bases between. Looked up from germline, CDR1 is MNHEY and CDR2 is SMNVEV (reference sequence). The CDR3 loop spans 14 amino acids. CDR3 sequence: CASSSFRVSNEQFF. Written as DNA, the CDR3 is TGTGCCAGCAGTTCCTTTCGCGTAAGCAATGAGCAGTTCTTC.

The chain is built from TRBV29-1 and TRBJ2-3; D remains ambiguous. Germline V gene sequence: CDR1 SQVTM, CDR2 ANQGSEA. This CDR3 comprises 17 residues. The ends were cut back, 0 bases at V and 2 bases at J, with 18 bases in the middle. The CDR3 DNA reads TGCAGCGTTGAAGATCAGGCCAAGAGTTGGGCCACAGATACGCAGTATTTT. It translates to CSVEDQAKSWATDTQYF.

This clone occurred a few times. The gene calls are TRBV5-1 and TRBJ2-7; 10 bases match TRBD1. With V trimmed by 7 bases and J by 5 bases, 6 bases remained unmatched. There are 13 residues in the CDR3. The germline gives CDR1 SGHRS, CDR2 YFSETQ. The CDR3 sequence: CASGRTGGDEQYF. DNA for the CDR3: TGCGCCAGCGGAAGGACAGGGGGAGACGAGCAGTACTTC.

This clone has a single count. This chain links TRBV6-6 with TRBJ2-7; D is ambiguous. Germline V gives CDR1 MNHNY, CDR2 SVGAGI (reference sequence). Trimming pared 10 bases from V and 2 bases from J, leaving 6 bases between. The CDR3 length is 10 residues. In DNA, the CDR3 is TGTGCCACAGGTCCCTACGAGCAGTACTTC. It encodes CATGPYEQYF.

This clone was seen only a few times. The gene calls are TRBV6-1 and TRBJ2-2, with D perhaps matching TRBD2 (6 bases). The V and J ends lost 9 bases and 3 bases respectively, with 14 bases between them. The CDR3 is 14 residues long. The germline V gene encodes CDR1 MNHNS and CDR2 SASEGT. CDR3 residues: CASRKTGDTGELFF. CDR3 DNA: TGTGCCAGTAGGAAGACGGGAGACACCGGGGAGCTGTTTTTT.

V is TRBV18 and J is TRBJ2-5; TRBD2 matches at 8 bases. Germline loops: CDR1 KGHSH, CDR2 LQKENI. With 3 bases clipped from V and 7 bases from J, the junction kept 16 bases outside the gene matches. The CDR3 sequence is 17 residues long. In DNA form, the CDR3 reads TGTGCCAGCTCACCGGAGAATGGGGGACTAGGTGGAGGGACCCAGTACTTC. It encodes CASSPENGGLGGGTQYF. The full variable domain, with the rest looked up from reference TRBV18 and TRBJ2-5, is NAGVMQNPRHLVRRRGQEARLRCSPMKGHSHVYWYRQLPEEGLKFMVYLQKENIIDESGMPKERFSAEFPKEGPSILRIQQVVRGDSAAYFCASSPENGGLGGGTQYFGPGTRLLVL.

This chain uses TRBV29-1 with TRBJ2-2; 8 bases are shared with TRBD1. There are 13 residues in the CDR3. CDR1 and CDR2 from the germline V gene are SQVTM and ANQGSEA. V lost 7 bases and J lost 8; bases outside the gene matches: 9. The CDR3 bases are TGCAGCGGCCGACAGGGGATATCGGGGGAGCTGTTTTTT. Its translation: CSGRQGISGELFF.

V and J are TRBV13 and TRBJ2-1; 10 bases fit TRBD2. Germline CDR1 and CDR2: PRHDT and FYEKMQ (reference sequence). The CDR3 runs to 18 residues. V lost 1 base and J lost 8; bases outside the gene matches: 14. DNA of the CDR3: TGTGCCAGCAGCTTAGTAGGAGTAGCGGGAGGAGGTACCGATGAGCAGTTCTTC. Protein sequence: CASSLVGVAGGGTDEQFF.

The chain is built from TRBV7-2 and TRBJ2-3; 9 positions agree with TRBD2. This CDR3 has 14 residues. The germline gives CDR1 SGHTA, CDR2 FQGNSA. The ends lost 5 bases at V and 11 bases at J; junction bases unmatched: 11. This CDR3 reads CASSPGLAGSEQYF. In DNA, the CDR3 is TGTGCCAGCAGCCCGGGACTAGCAGGATCAGAGCAGTATTTT.

The gene calls are TRBV11-3 and TRBJ2-2; D perhaps matches TRBD2 (6 bases). V gave up 2 bases and J gave up 5 bases, with 12 bases separating them. The CDR3 runs to 15 residues. CDR1 is SGHNT and CDR2 is YENEEA in the germline V gene. The CDR3 here is CASSLRAAGTGELFF. The DNA for the CDR3 is TGTGCCAGCAGCTTACGAGCGGCGGGAACCGGGGAGCTGTTTTTT.

The genes are TRBV5-1 and TRBJ1-3, with D hard to call. The germline V gene has CDR1 SGHRS and CDR2 YFSETQ. Between the trimmed V and J ends, which lost 0 bases and 2 bases, there was a span of 6 bases. The CDR3 totals 14 residues. For the CDR3, the DNA is TGCGCCAGCAGCTTGGAGTCGGCTGGAAACACCATATATTTT. It codes for CASSLESAGNTIYF.

The J gene is TRBJ2-1, the V gene TRBV7-2, with no clear D. V was trimmed by 2 bases and J by 3 bases, leaving 11 bases between them. The germline CDR1 and CDR2 sequences are SGHTA and FQGNSA. The CDR3 is 15 amino acids. The CDR3 region is CASSLKNPVYNEQFF. Written as DNA, the CDR3 is TGTGCCAGCAGCTTAAAGAATCCGGTCTACAATGAGCAGTTCTTC.

The chain links TRBV19 to TRBJ2-2; no clear D. V lost 8 bases and J lost 2, with 9 bases in between. CDR3 size: 13 residues. Germline V gene sequence: CDR1 LNHDA, CDR2 SQIVND (reference sequence). CDR3 loop: CASALLNTGELFF. CDR3 bases: TGTGCCAGTGCGCTCTTAAACACCGGGGAGCTGTTTTTT. Full variable domain (remainder filled in from reference TRBV19 and TRBJ2-2): DGGITQSPKYLFRKEGQNVTLSCEQNLNHDAMYWYRQDPGQGLRLIYYSQIVNDFQKGDIAEGYSVSREKKESFPLTVTSAQKNPTAFYLCASALLNTGELFFGEGSRLTVL.

This rearrangement joins TRBV6-1 to TRBJ1-1, with D perhaps TRBD1 (6 bases). Germline CDR1 MNHNS, CDR2 SASEGT. Trimming shortened V by 6 bases and J by 5 bases, and 19 bases separated the two germline ends. This CDR3 is 15 amino acids long. CDR3 protein: CASSVTQGRGTEAFF. Here the CDR3 DNA reads TGTGCCAGCAGCGTGACCCAGGGGCGGGGGACTGAAGCTTTCTTT.

The V and J genes are TRBV6-1 and TRBJ2-5; maybe TRBD1 (6 bases). V was shortened by 1 base and J by 5 bases, with 17 bases between the two germline ends. Germline V gene sequence: CDR1 MNHNS, CDR2 SASEGT. This CDR3 region has 16 residues. Written as DNA, the CDR3 is TGTGCCAGCAGTGAAGGAGGACAGACCTGGGGGGAGACCCAGTACTTC. As protein: CASSEGGQTWGETQYF.

This chain uses TRBV19 with TRBJ2-7; a weak D match, TRBD1 (5 bases). Germline CDR1 reads LNHDA; CDR2 reads SQIVND (reference sequence). Trimming pared 1 base from V and 1 base from J, leaving 8 bases between. The CDR3 runs 14 residues. CDR3 nucleotides: TGTGCCAGTAGTATAGGACAGCTTTCCTACGAGCAGTACTTC. Its translation: CASSIGQLSYEQYF. The full variable domain, rest sourced from reference TRBV19 and TRBJ2-7, is DGGITQSPKYLFRKEGQNVTLSCEQNLNHDAMYWYRQDPGQGLRLIYYSQIVNDFQKGDIAEGYSVSREKKESFPLTVTSAQKNPTAFYLCASSIGQLSYEQYFGPGTRLTVT.

V usage is TRBV9 and J usage is TRBJ2-5; 8 positions match TRBD2. After removal of 2 bases from V and 2 bases from J, the junction contained 8 bases not matched to a gene. This CDR3 is 16 amino acids long. The germline gives CDR1 SGDLS, CDR2 YYNGEE. The CDR3 DNA reads TGTGCCAGCAGCGTTGTTGCGGGAGGACCACAAGAGACCCAGTACTTC. This encodes CASSVVAGGPQETQYF.

This rearrangement joins TRBV2 to TRBJ1-2, with 7 bases fitting TRBD1. Germline V gives CDR1 SNHLY, CDR2 FYNNEI. The ends lost 7 bases at V and 0 bases at J; junction bases unmatched: 8. This CDR3 comprises 15 residues. The CDR3 spells CASIVNRGANYGYTF. The CDR3 region has the DNA TGTGCCAGCATCGTCAACAGGGGAGCTAACTATGGCTACACCTTC.

This clone showed up just a few times. The gene calls are TRBV10-3 and TRBJ2-1; 14 bases are shared with TRBD2. Germline trimming cut 5 bases from V and 6 bases from J; bases unmatched to any gene: 3. The CDR3 consists of 15 residues. The V gene's germline CDR1 is ENHRY and CDR2 SYGVKD. Written as DNA, the CDR3 is TGTGCCATCAGTCCGGGACTAGCGGGGGTCAATGAGCAGTTCTTC. The encoded protein is CAISPGLAGVNEQFF.

V and J are TRBV7-9 and TRBJ2-1; D is ambiguous. The V end lost 2 bases, the J end lost 3 bases, and 5 bases lay between the germline ends. The CDR3 has 13 amino acids. Germline V gives CDR1 SEHNR, CDR2 FQNEAQ (reference sequence). The CDR3 is CASSLSHYNEQFF. CDR3 sequence (DNA): TGTGCCAGCAGCTTAAGCCACTACAATGAGCAGTTCTTC.

The genes are TRBV5-4 and TRBJ2-3; TRBD2 aligns across 12 bases. The CDR3 has 16 residues. The V and J ends lost 6 bases and 4 bases, in that order; junction bases with no gene match: 9. The germline CDR1 and CDR2 sequences are SGHNT and YYREEE (reference sequence). The CDR3 DNA reads TGTGCCAGCAACCCAGGACTAGCGGGACGCGCAGATACGCAGTATTTT. Translation: CASNPGLAGRADTQYF.

The rearrangement links TRBV7-2 to TRBJ1-1; 7 bases line up with TRBD1. V lost 5 bases, J lost 3 bases, and 3 bases stayed unmatched. The CDR3 extends over 13 amino acids. The germline V gene has CDR1 SGHTA and CDR2 FQGNSA. CDR3 in amino acids: CASSLDRDTEAFF. The CDR3 bases are TGTGCCAGCAGCCTCGACAGGGACACTGAAGCTTTCTTT.

The chain joins TRBV29-1 to TRBJ1-2; no firm D call. Germline CDR1 and CDR2: SQVTM and ANQGSEA. Trimming stripped 4 bases from V and 1 base from J, with 4 bases between. This CDR3 spans 11 amino acids. The CDR3 is CSVARNYGYTF. CDR3 in DNA: TGCAGCGTTGCCCGTAACTATGGCTACACCTTC.

This rearrangement joins TRBV7-2 to TRBJ1-1; TRBD1 matches at 9 bases. This CDR3 is built from 16 residues. Trimming at V came to 5 bases and at J to 2 bases, leaving 9 bases not matched to a gene. Germline CDR1 is SGHTA and CDR2 is FQGNSA. This chain's CDR3 is CASSGATGGLNTEAFF. The DNA of the CDR3 is TGTGCCAGCAGCGGGGCTACAGGGGGCTTAAACACTGAAGCTTTCTTT.